This TCR beta chain was obtained from a study of blood T cell repertoires in COVID-19. The junction had 11 bases not matched to a gene; V was cut back by 5 bases and J by 4 bases. This CDR3 spans 17 amino acids. CDR1 is SGHAT, CDR2 FQNNGV, per germline. The data were produced by immunoSEQ multiplex PCR, yet TCRdb's version contains in-frame clones alone and is incomplete. This table has around 100,000 clones, 88% appearing once. Sequencing used peripheral blood. This sequence was found in a human donor in a cohort sampled during active COVID-19. This chain connects TRBV11-2 to TRBJ2-6, with TRBD2 matching over 7 bases. This chain's CDR3 is CASSRDYNPPGANVLTF. The CDR3 DNA reads as TGTGCCAGCAGCCGGGACTACAATCCCCCGGGGGCCAACGTCCTGACTTTC. The entire variable domain, with the rest obtained from reference TRBV11-2 and TRBJ2-6, is as follows: EAGVAQSPRYKIIEKRQSVAFWCNPISGHATLYWYQQILGQGPKLLIQFQNNGVVDDSQLPKDRFSAERLKGVDSTLKIQPAKLEDSAVYLCASSRDYNPPGANVLTFGAGSRLTVL.